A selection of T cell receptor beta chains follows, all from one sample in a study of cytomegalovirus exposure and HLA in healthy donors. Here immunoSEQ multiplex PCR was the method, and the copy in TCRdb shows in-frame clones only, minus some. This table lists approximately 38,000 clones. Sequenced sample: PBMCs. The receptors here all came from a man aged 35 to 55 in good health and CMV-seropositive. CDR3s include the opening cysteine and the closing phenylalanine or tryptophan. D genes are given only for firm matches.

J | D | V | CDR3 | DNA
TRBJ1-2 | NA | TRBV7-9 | CASSLADSANYGYTF | TGTGCCAGCAGCTTAGCGGACAGTGCTAACTATGGCTACACCTTC
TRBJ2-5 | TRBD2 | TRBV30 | CAWSVGLAKETQYF | TGTGCCTGGAGTGTAGGACTAGCGAAAGAGACCCAGTACTTC
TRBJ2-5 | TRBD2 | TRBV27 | CASSFISAGGSQETQYF | TGTGCCAGCAGTTTTATCTCAGCGGGAGGGAGCCAAGAGACCCAGTACTTC
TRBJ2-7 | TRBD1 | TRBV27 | CASSFEWGTGGPVRQYF | TGTGCCAGCAGTTTCGAGTGGGGGACAGGGGGACCGGTACGTCAGTACTTC
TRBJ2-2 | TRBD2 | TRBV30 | CASGEGVTGELFF | TGTGCCTCGGGGGAGGGCGTCACCGGGGAGCTGTTTTTT
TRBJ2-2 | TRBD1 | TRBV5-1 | CASSLAGTVNTGELFF | TGCGCCAGCAGCTTGGCCGGGACAGTCAACACCGGGGAGCTGTTTTTT
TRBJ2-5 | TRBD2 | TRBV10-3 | CAISGDSGRAGTQYF | TGTGCCATCAGTGGAGATAGCGGGAGGGCCGGGACCCAGTACTTC
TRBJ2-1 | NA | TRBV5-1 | CASSLFGSSYNEQFF | TGCGCCAGCAGCTTGTTCGGGAGCTCCTACAATGAGCAGTTCTTC
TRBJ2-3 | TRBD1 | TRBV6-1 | CASSKGQGTDTQYF | TGTGCCAGCAGTAAGGGACAGGGAACAGATACGCAGTATTTT
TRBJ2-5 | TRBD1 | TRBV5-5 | CASSLGTEQETQYF | TGTGCCAGCAGCCTAGGGACAGAACAAGAGACCCAGTACTTC
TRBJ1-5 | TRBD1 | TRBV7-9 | CASSLTGDSNQPQHF | TGTGCCAGCAGCTTAACAGGGGATAGCAATCAGCCCCAGCATTTT
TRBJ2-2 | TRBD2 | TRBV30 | CAWSVIGSGGVGELFF | TGTGCCTGGAGTGTAATAGGCTCGGGGGGTGTAGGGGAGCTGTTTTTT
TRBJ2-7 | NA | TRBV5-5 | CASSFRGINEQYF | TGTGCCAGCAGCTTCCGGGGTATCAACGAGCAGTACTTC
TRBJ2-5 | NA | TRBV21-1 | CATVRGLLDSETQYF | TGTGCCACCGTAAGGGGACTCCTAGACTCAGAGACCCAGTACTTC
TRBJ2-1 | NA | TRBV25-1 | CASSESKVRLNEQFF | TGTGCCAGCAGTGAATCGAAGGTCAGGCTCAATGAGCAGTTCTTC
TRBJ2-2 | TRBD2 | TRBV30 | CAWSPRASGSKGELFF | TGTGCCTGGAGCCCAAGGGCTAGCGGGAGTAAAGGGGAGCTGTTTTTT
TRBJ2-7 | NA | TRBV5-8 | CASSLGFQGGEQYF | TGTGCCAGCAGCTTGGGTTTCCAGGGTGGAGAGCAGTACTTC